This T cell receptor (beta chain) was captured by sequencing in a study of cytomegalovirus exposure and HLA in healthy donors. Study outcomes and limitations: In a later analysis, TCR association rates varied by HLA locus: DRB1 most, HLA-C fewest.

60 Vbeta and 13 Jbeta primers were used in PCR. Assay used: immunoSEQ multiplex PCR; TCRdb lists only in-frame clones, some missing. Of around 150,000 clones listed, approximately 71% are singletons. As regards this clone: What it binds is unknown.

The source is a male donor in good health and CMV-seronegative. The specimen was PBMCs.

The CDR3 nucleotides read TGTGCCTGGAGGAGAGGGGGGGAGGAAAAACTGTTTTTT. It codes for CAWRRGGEEKLFF. This chain uses TRBV30 with TRBJ1-4; D is possibly TRBD1 (6 bases). In germline, CDR1 is GTSNPN, CDR2 SVGIG (reference sequence). This CDR3 has 13 residues. V was pared by 3 bases and J by 8 bases, with 13 bases between.